One and the same sample provided the 25 T cell receptor beta chains below, sequenced in a study of blood T cell repertoires in COVID-19. Produced via immunoSEQ multiplex PCR; TCRdb's table is partial and in-frame only. Of 150,000 to 200,000 clones listed, roughly nine tenths were seen once; the top ten hold 0.95% to 1.5%. What was sequenced was PBMCs or T cells enriched from blood (not recorded which). The receptors shown here come from a human donor with acute COVID-19. The donor label of this sample is uncertain.

The genes are TRBV5-6 and TRBJ1-5, with D perhaps matching TRBD1 (6 bases). The CDR3 length is 15 residues. The V gene's germline CDR1 is SGHDT and CDR2 YYEEEE. Trimming took 2 bases from V and 4 from J, leaving 13 bases between them. CDR3 DNA: TGTGCCAGCAGCTTTGGTCAGGGGCGGAATCAGCCCCAGCATTTT. Its translation is CASSFGQGRNQPQHF. Complete variable domain (other parts from reference TRBV5-6 and TRBJ1-5): DAGVTQSPTHLIKTRGQQVTLRCSPKSGHDTVSWYQQALGQGPQFIFQYYEEEERQRGNFPDRFSGHQFPNYSSELNVNALLLGDSALYLCASSFGQGRNQPQHFGDGTRLSIL.

The rearrangement uses TRBV11-2 and TRBJ2-7, with TRBD2 as a possible D gene (5 bases). This CDR3 is 13 amino acids long. Deletions cut 4 bases from V and 7 bases from J, with 14 bases between. Germline V CDR1 and CDR2: SGHAT, FQNNGV. In DNA form, the CDR3 reads TGTGCCAGCAGCTCCGGCCCGACGGGGGAGCAGTACTTC. Its protein is CASSSGPTGEQYF.

This clone was recorded once. The chain joins TRBV3-1 (or the pseudogene TRBV3-2) to TRBJ2-2, with TRBD2 matching over 8 bases. This CDR3 spans 16 amino acids. Trimming removed 7 bases from V and 1 base from J; junction bases left unmatched: 8. From germline, CDR1 is LGHDT and CDR2 YNNKEL (reference sequence). The CDR3 DNA reads TGTGCCAGCAACCCGGGGGGGACACTGAACACCGGGGAGCTGTTTTTT. This translates into CASNPGGTLNTGELFF.

This clone was found a few times. The chain has TRBV19 and TRBJ2-7, with 10 bases aligning to TRBD2. The CDR3 sequence is 15 residues long. Germline V gene sequence: CDR1 LNHDA, CDR2 SQIVND (reference sequence). V was pared by 8 bases and J by 1 base, with 8 bases of the junction left unmatched. The CDR3 DNA is TGTGCCAGTGGCCCGGGACTAGCGTTTTCCTACGAGCAGTACTTC. This encodes CASGPGLAFSYEQYF.

The chain links TRBV4-3 to TRBJ2-3; 11 bases align to TRBD1. This CDR3 has 16 amino acids. CDR1 LGHNA and CDR2 YSLEER come from the germline V gene. The junction had 5 bases not matched to a gene; V was cut back by 0 bases and J by 6 bases. Here the CDR3 DNA reads TGCGCCAGCAGCCAAGATAGGACAGGGGGCCGTGATACGCAGTATTTT. This codes for CASSQDRTGGRDTQYF.

This clone has a single count. The chain links TRBV7-9 to TRBJ2-3; TRBD2 agrees at 9 bases. This CDR3 has 17 amino acids. Germline V gives CDR1 SEHNR, CDR2 FQNEAQ (reference sequence). With V trimmed by 1 base and J by 2 bases, 7 bases remained unmatched. This CDR3 is CASSLGGGARDTDTQYF. In DNA, the CDR3 is TGTGCCAGCAGCTTAGGCGGGGGGGCCAGGGACACAGATACGCAGTATTTT. The whole variable domain, remainder taken from reference TRBV7-9 and TRBJ2-3, is DTGVSQNPRHKITKRGQNVTFRCDPISEHNRLYWYRQTLGQGPEFLTYFQNEAQLEKSRLLSDRFSAERPKGSFSTLEIQRTEQGDSAMYLCASSLGGGARDTDTQYFGPGTRLTVL.

V gene TRBV19 combines with J gene TRBJ1-2; 7 bases are shared with TRBD1. The germline V gene has CDR1 LNHDA and CDR2 SQIVND (reference sequence). The CDR3 has 20 amino acids. The V and J ends lost 6 bases and 2 bases, in that order; junction bases with no gene match: 24. The CDR3 spells CASRTDTRDSGWGPNYGYTF. CDR3 DNA: TGTGCCAGTAGGACTGACACCCGGGACAGCGGATGGGGGCCGAACTATGGCTACACCTTC. Full variable domain (remainder filled in from reference TRBV19 and TRBJ1-2): DGGITQSPKYLFRKEGQNVTLSCEQNLNHDAMYWYRQDPGQGLRLIYYSQIVNDFQKGDIAEGYSVSREKKESFPLTVTSAQKNPTAFYLCASRTDTRDSGWGPNYGYTFGSGTRLTVV.

This rearrangement joins TRBV15 to TRBJ1-4; D gene ambiguous. Germline loops: CDR1 LNHNV, CDR2 YYDKDF (reference sequence). CDR3 length: 15 residues. V lost 0 bases and J lost 4, with 9 bases in between. CDR3 residues: CATSRDGRNNEKLFF. CDR3 sequence (DNA): TGTGCCACCAGCAGAGATGGGAGGAATAATGAAAAACTGTTTTTT.

This sequence joins TRBV30 and TRBJ2-7, with 9 bases matching TRBD1. CDR3 length: 13 amino acids. V trimming: 3 bases; J trimming: 3 bases; junction bases outside the gene matches: 3. From germline, CDR1 is GTSNPN and CDR2 SVGIG (reference sequence). For the CDR3, the DNA is TGTGCCTGGAGACGGGACAGGGACTACGAGCAGTACTTC. Amino acid sequence: CAWRRDRDYEQYF.

The chain combines TRBV5-4 with TRBJ2-3; D is undetermined. CDR1 and CDR2 from the germline V gene are SGHNT and YYREEE (reference sequence). The CDR3 is made up of 14 amino acids. V was pared by 2 bases and J by 0 bases, with 7 bases between. The chain's CDR3 is CASSFAASTDTQYF. Here the CDR3 DNA reads TGTGCCAGCAGCTTCGCGGCTAGCACAGATACGCAGTATTTT.

The V and J genes are TRBV4-1 and TRBJ2-7; 10 bases fit TRBD2. The germline gives CDR1 MGHRA, CDR2 YSYEKL. The CDR3 is 16 residues long. Unmatched junction bases numbered 3, after V lost 0 bases and J lost 1 base. This CDR3 is CASSQDQGLASYEQYF. DNA of the CDR3: TGCGCCAGCAGCCAAGATCAGGGACTAGCGTCCTACGAGCAGTACTTC.

The J gene is TRBJ2-2, the V gene TRBV21-1; the table calls TRBD1, which could not be checked here. TRBV21-1 constitutes a pseudogene. The CDR3 has 17 residues. The CDR3 DNA sequence: TGTGCCAGCAGCAAAGGGACAGGGGGCCCGAACACCGGGGAGCTGTTTTTT. It specifies CASSKGTGGPNTGELFF.

This rearrangement joins TRBV27 to TRBJ1-2, with D perhaps matching TRBD1 (5 bases). V dropped 6 bases and J dropped 8 bases, with 19 bases sitting between them. This CDR3 contains 14 residues. Germline values: CDR1 MNHEY, CDR2 SMNVEV (reference sequence). The CDR3: CASRGTAWGGGYTF. CDR3 DNA sequence: TGTGCCAGCAGGGGAACGGCCTGGGGGGGAGGCTACACCTTC.

This clone was seen just once. This sequence joins TRBV21-1 and TRBJ1-6; TRBD1 was called by the table and not checked on the DNA. TRBV21-1 is a pseudogene. The CDR3 is made up of 13 amino acids. The chain's CDR3 is CASSTQGDSPLHF. The DNA for the CDR3 is TGTGCCAGCAGCACACAGGGGGACTCACCCCTCCACTTT.

This chain uses TRBV7-9 with TRBJ2-3, with a tentative D call TRBD1 (5 bases). The V end lost 7 bases, the J end lost 1 base, and 12 bases lay between the germline ends. The V gene's germline CDR1 is SEHNR and CDR2 FQNEAQ (reference sequence). CDR3 length: 14 residues. CDR3 amino acids: CASKSGLGTDTQYF. The DNA for the CDR3 is TGTGCCAGCAAGTCAGGGCTGGGCACAGATACGCAGTATTTT.

This CDR3 is CASSEKPPGTDTQYF. DNA of the CDR3: TGTGCCAGCAGTGAAAAACCCCCGGGGACAGATACGCAGTATTTT. V and J are TRBV25-1 and TRBJ2-3, with D maybe TRBD2 (5 bases). Trimming removed 2 bases from V and 3 bases from J, with 12 bases in between. The CDR3 extends over 15 amino acids. Germline values: CDR1 MGHDK, CDR2 SYGVNS. Full variable domain (missing parts from reference TRBV25-1 and TRBJ2-3): EADIYQTPRYLVIGTGKKITLECSQTMGHDKMYWYQQDPGMELHLIHYSYGVNSTEKGDLSSESTVSRIRTEHFPLTLESARPSHTSQYLCASSEKPPGTDTQYFGPGTRLTVL.

This clone was detected only a few times. The chain uses TRBV2 and TRBJ1-5, with D perhaps matching TRBD1 (6 bases). The CDR3 is made up of 15 amino acids. Trimming removed 4 bases at V and 0 bases at J, with 10 bases between. Germline V gives CDR1 SNHLY, CDR2 FYNNEI. Here the CDR3 reads CASSGTAFSNQPQHF. In nucleotides, the CDR3 is TGTGCCAGCAGTGGGACAGCTTTTAGCAATCAGCCCCAGCATTTT.

The chain has TRBV4-3 and TRBJ1-1, with D uncertain. The V gene lost 1 base and the J gene lost 11 bases, with 17 bases spanning the gap. The CDR3 has 14 amino acids. The germline V gene has CDR1 LGHNA and CDR2 YSLEER. CDR3 residues: CASSQGHASGWAFF. DNA for the CDR3: TGCGCCAGCAGCCAAGGACACGCCAGTGGATGGGCTTTCTTT.

A note on this clone: Within the sample, other DNA sequences also encode this same CDR3. CDR3 in DNA: TGCGCCAGCAGCCAAGGGTTGGGAGGGGAGACCCAGTACTTC. It translates to CASSQGLGGETQYF. The chain recombines TRBV4-1 with TRBJ2-5; the match to TRBD2 covers 7 bases. The CDR3 is made up of 14 amino acids. The V segment lost 1 base and the J segment 5 bases; nucleotides outside the gene matches: 4. Germline V gene data show CDR1 as MGHRA and CDR2 as YSYEKL.

In this sample, this clone turned up once. The genes are TRBV12-5 and TRBJ2-3; 12 bases match TRBD2. There are 21 residues in the CDR3. Germline assignment: CDR1 LGHNT and CDR2 FRNRAP. Trimming cost V 2 bases and J 0 bases; bases outside gene matches: 15. CDR3 DNA sequence: TGTGCTAGTGGTTTGTCGACCCAACTAGCGGGGGGACCCTCTAGCACAGATACGCAGTATTTT. Amino acids: CASGLSTQLAGGPSSTDTQYF.

In its sample, this clone was seen a few times. The chain joins TRBV20-1 to TRBJ2-1; D ambiguous. CDR3 length: 14 amino acids. From germline, CDR1 is DFQATT and CDR2 SNEGSKA (reference sequence). The V and J ends lost 3 bases and 0 bases respectively, with 9 bases between them. This CDR3 reads CSASDVSSYNEQFF. CDR3 nucleotides: TGCAGTGCTAGTGACGTCAGCTCCTACAATGAGCAGTTCTTC.

This sequence joins TRBV11-1 and TRBJ2-1; D gene ambiguous. This CDR3 spans 12 amino acids. In germline, CDR1 is SGHAT, CDR2 FQDESV (reference sequence). Trimming removed 2 bases from V and 8 bases from J, with 7 bases in between. This CDR3 is CASSLISDEQFF. The CDR3 DNA is TGTGCCAGCAGCTTAATATCGGATGAGCAGTTCTTC.

This chain links TRBV19 with TRBJ1-1; 8 bases map to TRBD1. Germline-derived CDR1 and CDR2 are LNHDA and SQIVND (reference sequence). The CDR3 length is 14 residues. The trim removed 7 bases at V and 2 bases at J, leaving 6 bases unmatched. CDR3 DNA: TGTGCCAGTACTCCGGGACAGGCCAACACTGAAGCTTTCTTT. Protein: CASTPGQANTEAFF. Full variable domain (missing parts from reference TRBV19 and TRBJ1-1): DGGITQSPKYLFRKEGQNVTLSCEQNLNHDAMYWYRQDPGQGLRLIYYSQIVNDFQKGDIAEGYSVSREKKESFPLTVTSAQKNPTAFYLCASTPGQANTEAFFGQGTRLTVV.

The rearrangement uses TRBV5-1 and TRBJ2-1, with 7 positions matching TRBD2. The CDR3 contains 12 residues. V lost 5 bases, J lost 12 bases, and 8 bases stayed unmatched. CDR1 is SGHRS and CDR2 is YFSETQ in the germline V gene. CDR3 sequence: CASRYWGGTQFF. The CDR3 bases are TGCGCCAGCAGGTATTGGGGGGGAACGCAGTTCTTC.

This chain uses TRBV29-1 with TRBJ2-7; D gene uncertain. This CDR3 region has 12 residues. CDR1 is SQVTM and CDR2 is ANQGSEA in the germline V gene. The germline V and J ends were trimmed by 3 bases and 0 bases, with 6 bases remaining between them. This chain's CDR3 is CSVEVSSYEQYF. CDR3 bases: TGCAGCGTTGAGGTCAGCTCCTACGAGCAGTACTTC.